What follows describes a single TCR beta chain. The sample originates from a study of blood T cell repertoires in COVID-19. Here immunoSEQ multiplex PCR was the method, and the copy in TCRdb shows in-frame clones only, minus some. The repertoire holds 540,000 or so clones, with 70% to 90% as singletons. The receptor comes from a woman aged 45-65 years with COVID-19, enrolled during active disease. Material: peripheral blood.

This CDR3 reads CAISSSGQGKDTQYF. In DNA form, the CDR3 reads TGTGCCATCAGTTCGTCGGGACAGGGTAAAGATACGCAGTATTTT. The chain combines TRBV10-3 with TRBJ2-3; 9 positions agree with TRBD1. The CDR3 loop spans 15 amino acids. The V gene's germline CDR1 is ENHRY and CDR2 SYGVKD. The junction had 8 bases not matched to a gene; V was cut back by 5 bases and J by 5 bases.